This TCR beta chain originates from a study of blood T cell repertoires in COVID-19. Background on the study: COVID-19 samples from acute and convalescent phases originated in the United States, Italy and Spain. T cells, B-cell-depleted T cells, or PBMCs provided the cDNA or gDNA that served as material.

Individuals aged about 18 to 89 years were recruited from fewer than 25 US areas. Allocation to cohorts depended on clinical history reported by the participants. Assay: immunoSEQ multiplex PCR; the TCRdb copy retains only in-frame clones and omits some. The data hold 360,000 or so clones, with roughly 90% observed a single time. V was clipped by 3 bases and J by 4 bases, with 3 bases between them. Per the germline V gene, CDR1 is LGHNA and CDR2 is YSLEER. This CDR3 contains 12 residues. The sequencing sample was made of PBMCs or T cells enriched from blood (not recorded which). The chain links TRBV4-3 to TRBJ2-2; D is undetermined. This TCR came from a young woman who had recovered from COVID-19. The CDR3 bases are TGCGCCAGCAGCCACGTCACCGGGGAGCTGTTTTTT. It codes for CASSHVTGELFF.